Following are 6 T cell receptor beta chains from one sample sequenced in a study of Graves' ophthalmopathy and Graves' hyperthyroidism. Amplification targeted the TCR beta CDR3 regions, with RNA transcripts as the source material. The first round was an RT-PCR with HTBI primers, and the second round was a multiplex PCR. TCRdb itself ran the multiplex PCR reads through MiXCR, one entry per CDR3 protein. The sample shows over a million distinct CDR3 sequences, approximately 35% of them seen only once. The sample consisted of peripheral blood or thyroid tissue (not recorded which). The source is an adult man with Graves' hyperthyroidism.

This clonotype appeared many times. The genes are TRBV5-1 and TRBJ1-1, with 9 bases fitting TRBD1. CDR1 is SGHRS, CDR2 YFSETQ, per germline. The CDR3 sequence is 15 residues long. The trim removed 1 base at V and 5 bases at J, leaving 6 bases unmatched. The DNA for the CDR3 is TGCGCCAGCAGCTTGACAGGGGGCGCGGTTACTGAAGCTTTCTTT. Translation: CASSLTGGAVTEAFF.

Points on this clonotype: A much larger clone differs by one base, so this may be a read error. The CDR3 DNA is TGTGCCAGCAGCTTAATTGGCAGGACAGGGAGCACTGAAGCTTTCTTT. The encoded protein is CASSLIGRTGSTEAFF. V gene TRBV12-3 or TRBV12-4 combines with J gene TRBJ1-1; 8 bases are shared with TRBD1. The CDR3 length is 16 residues. J lost 4 bases, V lost 6 bases, and 13 bases had no gene match.

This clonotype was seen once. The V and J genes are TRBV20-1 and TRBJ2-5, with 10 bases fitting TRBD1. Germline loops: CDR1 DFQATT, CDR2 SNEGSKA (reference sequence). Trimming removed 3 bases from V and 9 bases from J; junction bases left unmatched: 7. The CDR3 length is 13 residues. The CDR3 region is CSASPDRGLAQYF. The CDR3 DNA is TGCAGTGCTAGTCCGGACAGGGGGTTGGCCCAGTACTTC.

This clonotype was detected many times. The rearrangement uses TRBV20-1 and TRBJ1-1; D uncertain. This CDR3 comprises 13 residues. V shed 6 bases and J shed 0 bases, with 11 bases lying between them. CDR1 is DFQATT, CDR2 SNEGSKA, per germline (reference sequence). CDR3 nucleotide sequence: TGCAGTGCAACCGGACCCTTGAACACTGAAGCTTTCTTT. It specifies CSATGPLNTEAFF.

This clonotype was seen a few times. The CDR3, as DNA: TGTGCTAGTGGTTTTCATTGGGACAATGGCTACACCTTC. Encoded protein: CASGFHWDNGYTF. The rearrangement links TRBV12-5 to TRBJ1-2; a weak D match, TRBD1 (6 bases). V dropped 3 bases and J dropped 6 bases, with 11 bases sitting between them. Germline assignment: CDR1 LGHNT and CDR2 FRNRAP. The CDR3 runs to 13 residues.

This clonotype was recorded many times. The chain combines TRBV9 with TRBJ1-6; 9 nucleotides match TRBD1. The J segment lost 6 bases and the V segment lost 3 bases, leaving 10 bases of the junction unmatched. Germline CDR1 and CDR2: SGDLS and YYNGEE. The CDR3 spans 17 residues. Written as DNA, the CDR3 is TGTGCCAGCAGCGGCCGCATTTCGACAGGGGGTAATTCACCCCTCCACTTT. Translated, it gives CASSGRISTGGNSPLHF.